A single sample gave rise to the 10 T cell receptor beta chains below, sequenced in a study of blood T cell repertoires in COVID-19. Clones were sequenced by immunoSEQ multiplex PCR, and TCRdb holds only the in-frame ones, with some missing. The profile shows about 110,000 clones, approximately 90% of them singletons. The sequencing input was peripheral blood. Source of these receptors: a woman aged 45-65 years with acute or convalescent COVID-19.

J is TRBJ1-1 and V is TRBV7-9, with D tentatively TRBD1 (6 bases). The CDR3 has 16 amino acids. In germline, CDR1 is SEHNR, CDR2 FQNEAQ (reference sequence). The V end lost 10 bases, the J end lost 1 base, and 22 bases lay between the germline ends. The CDR3 reads CATTTSGAPGNTEAFF. The CDR3 region has the DNA TGTGCCACCACAACTTCAGGGGCACCGGGGAACACTGAAGCTTTCTTT.

This sequence joins TRBV6-2 or TRBV6-3 and TRBJ2-7, with TRBD2 as a possible D gene (6 bases). V dropped 4 bases and J dropped 4 bases, with 11 bases sitting between them. Germline-derived CDR1 and CDR2 are MNHEY and SVGEGT. CDR3 length: 13 residues. The CDR3 sequence is CASSLEGRYEQYF. In DNA form, the CDR3 reads TGTGCCAGCAGTTTGGAGGGGCGGTACGAGCAGTACTTC.

This chain joins TRBV30 and TRBJ2-5; D perhaps matches TRBD1 (7 bases). The CDR3 covers 13 residues. Germline values: CDR1 GTSNPN, CDR2 SVGIG (reference sequence). Trimming removed 7 bases from V and 8 bases from J, with 20 bases in between. The CDR3 nucleotides are TGTGCCTTTCGGACAGGAGGGTCCGATACCCAGTACTTC. Amino acid sequence: CAFRTGGSDTQYF. Complete variable domain (other parts from reference TRBV30 and TRBJ2-5): SQTIHQWPATLVQPVGSPLSLECTVEGTSNPNLYWYRQAAGRGLQLLFYSVGIGQISSEVPQNLSASRPQDRQFILSSKKLLLSDSGFYLCAFRTGGSDTQYFGPGTRLLVL.

This clone has only one observation. The chain uses TRBV20-1 and TRBJ2-7, with D possibly being TRBD2 (5 bases). Trimming pared 6 bases from V and 9 bases from J, leaving 15 bases between. The germline gives CDR1 DFQATT, CDR2 SNEGSKA (reference sequence). The CDR3 totals 11 residues. For the CDR3, the DNA is TGCAGTGCATTATTTGAGGGATGGCAGTACTTC. Protein sequence: CSALFEGWQYF.

The CDR3: CASSFRGTDTQYF. Written as DNA, the CDR3 is TGTGCCAGCAGCTTTCGGGGTACAGATACGCAGTATTTT. The V and J genes are TRBV11-2 and TRBJ2-3; D may be TRBD2 (5 bases). Trimming pared 3 bases from V and 3 bases from J, leaving 7 bases between. This CDR3 region has 13 residues. Germline CDR1 and CDR2: SGHAT and FQNNGV.

The J gene is TRBJ2-5, the V gene TRBV28, with a weak D call TRBD1 (5 bases). V lost 6 bases, J lost 5 bases, and 19 bases lay in between. The CDR3 contains 15 residues. From germline, CDR1 is MDHEN and CDR2 SYDVKM. CDR3 loop: CASSHPRQGWETQYF. In DNA form, the CDR3 reads TGTGCCAGCAGCCACCCCCGGCAGGGTTGGGAGACCCAGTACTTC.

The chain carries TRBV2 and TRBJ1-5; a weak D match, TRBD1 (6 bases). The CDR3 has 15 amino acids. In germline, CDR1 is SNHLY, CDR2 FYNNEI. Trimming shortened V by 4 bases and J by 0 bases, and 10 bases separated the two germline ends. The CDR3 is CASSGTDNSNQPQHF. The CDR3 DNA is TGTGCCAGCAGTGGGACAGATAATAGCAATCAGCCCCAGCATTTT.

The chain joins TRBV6-5 to TRBJ1-2, with no clear D. Germline V CDR1 and CDR2: MNHEY, SVGAGI. The CDR3 length is 14 residues. Trimming removed 5 bases at V and 4 bases at J, with 14 bases between. In DNA, the CDR3 is TGTGCCAGCAGTCCCTCGCGGCCCGGCTATGGCTACACCTTC. The encoded protein is CASSPSRPGYGYTF.

This rearrangement joins TRBV28 to TRBJ1-4; tentative D call: TRBD1 (5 bases). Between the trimmed V and J ends, which lost 6 bases and 0 bases, there was a span of 11 bases. The germline V gene has CDR1 MDHEN and CDR2 SYDVKM. The CDR3 sequence is 15 residues long. The CDR3 DNA is TGTGCCAGCAGCCTCCTAGGGGCAACTAATGAAAAACTGTTTTTT. Encoded protein: CASSLLGATNEKLFF. The whole variable domain, remainder taken from reference TRBV28 and TRBJ1-4, is DVKVTQSSRYLVKRTGEKVFLECVQDMDHENMFWYRQDPGLGLRLIYFSYDVKMKEKGDIPEGYSVSREKKERFSLILESASTNQTSMYLCASSLLGATNEKLFFGSGTQLSVL.

This clone was counted between two and nine times. The CDR3 loop is CASRLPPKRGGGGYTF. The CDR3 region has the DNA TGTGCAAGTCGCTTACCCCCAAAACGTGGGGGAGGTGGCTACACCTTC. The chain employs TRBV12-2 and TRBJ1-2. TRBV12-2 is classified as a pseudogene. The CDR3 is 16 residues long.